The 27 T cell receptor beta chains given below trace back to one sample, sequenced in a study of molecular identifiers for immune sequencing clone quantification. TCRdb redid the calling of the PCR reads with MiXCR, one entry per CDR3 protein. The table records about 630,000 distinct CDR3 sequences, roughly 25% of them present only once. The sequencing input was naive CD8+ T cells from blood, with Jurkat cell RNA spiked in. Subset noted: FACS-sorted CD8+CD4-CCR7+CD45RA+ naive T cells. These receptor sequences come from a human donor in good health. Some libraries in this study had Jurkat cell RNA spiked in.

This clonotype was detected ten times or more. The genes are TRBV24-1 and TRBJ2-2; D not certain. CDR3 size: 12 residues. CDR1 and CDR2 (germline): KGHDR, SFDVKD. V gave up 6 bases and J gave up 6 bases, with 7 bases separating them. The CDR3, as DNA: TGTGCCACCAGTCTCGGCCCCGGGGAGCTGTTTTTT. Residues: CATSLGPGELFF.

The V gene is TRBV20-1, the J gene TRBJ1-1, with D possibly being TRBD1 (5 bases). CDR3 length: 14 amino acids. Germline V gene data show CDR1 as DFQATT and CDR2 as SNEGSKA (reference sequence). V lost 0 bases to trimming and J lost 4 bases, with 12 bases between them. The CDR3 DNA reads TGCAGTGCTAGAGATCTCGACGGGGGCACTGAAGCTTTCTTT. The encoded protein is CSARDLDGGTEAFF.

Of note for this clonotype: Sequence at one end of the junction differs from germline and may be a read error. CDR3 sequence: CASILDETGGTEAFF. CDR3 nucleotide sequence: TGTGCCAGCATCTTAGATGAGACAGGGGGCACTGAAGCTTTCTTT. The V and J genes are TRBV7-8 and TRBJ1-1; 9 bases line up with TRBD1. Per the germline V gene, CDR1 is SGHVS and CDR2 is FQNEAQ. The CDR3 totals 15 residues. Combining the CDR3 with reference TRBV7-8 and TRBJ1-1 gives the whole variable domain GAGVSQSPRYKVAKRGQDVALRCDPISGHVSLFWYQQALGQGPEFLTYFQNEAQLDKSGLPSDRFFAERPEGSVSTLKIQRTQQEDSAVYLCASILDETGGTEAFFGQGTRLTVV.

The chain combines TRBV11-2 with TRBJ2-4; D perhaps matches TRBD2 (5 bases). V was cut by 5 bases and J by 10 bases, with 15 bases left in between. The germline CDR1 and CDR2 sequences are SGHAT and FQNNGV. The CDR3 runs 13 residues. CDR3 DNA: TGTGCCAGCAGCGTTGAGGGAGAGGGTATTCAGTACTTC. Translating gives CASSVEGEGIQYF.

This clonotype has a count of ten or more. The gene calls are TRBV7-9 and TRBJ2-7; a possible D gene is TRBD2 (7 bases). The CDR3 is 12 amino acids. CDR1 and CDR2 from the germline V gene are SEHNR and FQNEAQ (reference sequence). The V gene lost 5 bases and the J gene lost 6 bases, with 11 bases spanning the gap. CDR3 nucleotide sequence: TGTGCCAGCAGCCCCGGGGGGCGCGAGCAGTACTTC. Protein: CASSPGGREQYF.

CDR3 residues: CSAGDGSDGYTF. CDR3 DNA: TGCAGCGCAGGGGACGGATCCGATGGCTACACCTTC. This chain uses TRBV29-1 with TRBJ1-2, with D perhaps matching TRBD1 (6 bases). This CDR3 is 12 amino acids long. The V and J ends lost 7 bases and 6 bases respectively, with 15 bases between them. Germline CDR1 reads SQVTM; CDR2 reads ANQGSEA.

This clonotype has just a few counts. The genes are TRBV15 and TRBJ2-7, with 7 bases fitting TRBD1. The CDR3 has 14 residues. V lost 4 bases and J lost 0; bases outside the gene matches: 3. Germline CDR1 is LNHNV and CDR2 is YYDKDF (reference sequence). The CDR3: CATSTRTGSYEQYF. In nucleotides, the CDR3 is TGTGCCACCAGCACCCGGACAGGCTCCTACGAGCAGTACTTC.

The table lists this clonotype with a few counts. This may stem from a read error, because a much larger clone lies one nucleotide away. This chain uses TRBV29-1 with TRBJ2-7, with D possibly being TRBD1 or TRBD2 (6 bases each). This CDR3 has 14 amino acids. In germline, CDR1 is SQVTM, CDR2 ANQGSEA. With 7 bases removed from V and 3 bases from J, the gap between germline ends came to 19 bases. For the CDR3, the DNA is TGCAGCGCCAAAACCGGGGGCGCGCTCTACGAGCAGTACTTC. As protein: CSAKTGGALYEQYF.

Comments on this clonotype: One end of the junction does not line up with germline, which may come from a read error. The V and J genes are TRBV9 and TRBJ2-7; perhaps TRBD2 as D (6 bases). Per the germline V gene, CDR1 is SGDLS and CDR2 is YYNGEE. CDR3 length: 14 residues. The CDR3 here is CASSVGTEDYGQYF. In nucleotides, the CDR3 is TGTGCCAGCAGCGTAGGGACGGAGGACTACGGGCAGTACTTC.

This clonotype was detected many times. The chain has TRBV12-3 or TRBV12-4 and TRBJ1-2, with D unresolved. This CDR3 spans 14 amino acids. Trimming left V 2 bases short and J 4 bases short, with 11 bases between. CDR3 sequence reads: CASSLPGRSYGYTF. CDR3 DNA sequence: TGTGCCAGCAGTTTACCGGGTCGGAGCTATGGCTACACCTTC.

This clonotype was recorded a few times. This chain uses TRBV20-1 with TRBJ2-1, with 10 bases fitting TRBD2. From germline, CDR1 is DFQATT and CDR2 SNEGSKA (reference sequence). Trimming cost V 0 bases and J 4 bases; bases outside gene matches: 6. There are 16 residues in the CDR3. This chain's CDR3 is CSARDLLAGNYNEQFF. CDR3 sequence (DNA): TGCAGTGCTAGAGATCTACTAGCGGGGAATTACAATGAGCAGTTCTTC.

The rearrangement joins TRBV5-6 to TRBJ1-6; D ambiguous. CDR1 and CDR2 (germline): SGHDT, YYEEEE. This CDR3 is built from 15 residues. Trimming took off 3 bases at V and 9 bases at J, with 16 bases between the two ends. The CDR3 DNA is TGTGCCAGCAGCTCGCCGGGTGGCGCCCGTTCACCCCTCCACTTT. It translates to CASSSPGGARSPLHF.

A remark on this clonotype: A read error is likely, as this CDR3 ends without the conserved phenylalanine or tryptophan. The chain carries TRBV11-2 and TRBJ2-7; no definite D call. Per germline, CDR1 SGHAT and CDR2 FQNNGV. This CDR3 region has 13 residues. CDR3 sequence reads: CAGSLGQAYEQYI. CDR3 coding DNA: TGTGCCGGCAGCTTAGGCCAGGCCTACGAGCAGTACATC.

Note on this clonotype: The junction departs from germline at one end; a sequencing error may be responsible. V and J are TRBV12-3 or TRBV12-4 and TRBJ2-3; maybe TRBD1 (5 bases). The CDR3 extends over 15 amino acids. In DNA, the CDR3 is TGTGCCAGCAGTTTAATCCCAGGGTTGGCCGATACGCGGTATTTC. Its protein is CASSLIPGLADTRYF.

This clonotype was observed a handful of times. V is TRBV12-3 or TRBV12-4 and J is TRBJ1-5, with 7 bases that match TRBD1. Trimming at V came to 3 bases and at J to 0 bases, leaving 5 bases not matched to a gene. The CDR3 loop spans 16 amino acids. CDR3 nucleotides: TGTGCCAGCAGTTTGACAGGGCTTTATAGCAATCAGCCCCAGCATTTT. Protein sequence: CASSLTGLYSNQPQHF.

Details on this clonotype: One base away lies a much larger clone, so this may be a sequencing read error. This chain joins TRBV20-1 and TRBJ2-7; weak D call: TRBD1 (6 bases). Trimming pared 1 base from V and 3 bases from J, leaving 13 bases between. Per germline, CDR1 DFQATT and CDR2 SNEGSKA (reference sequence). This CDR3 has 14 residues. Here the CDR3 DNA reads TGCAGTGCTAGAGGGGGGCTGCCCTACTACGAGCAGTACTTC. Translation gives CSARGGLPYYEQYF.

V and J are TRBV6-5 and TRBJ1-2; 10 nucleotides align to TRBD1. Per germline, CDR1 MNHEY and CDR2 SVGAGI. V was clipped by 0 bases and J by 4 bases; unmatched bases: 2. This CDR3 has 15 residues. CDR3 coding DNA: TGTGCCAGCAGTTACTCGACAGGGGGCGGCTATGGCTACACCTTC. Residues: CASSYSTGGGYGYTF.

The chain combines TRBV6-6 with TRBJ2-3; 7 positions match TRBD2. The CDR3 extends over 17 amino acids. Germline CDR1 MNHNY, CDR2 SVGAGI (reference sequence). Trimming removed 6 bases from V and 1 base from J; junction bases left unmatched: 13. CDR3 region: CASSAMGGGGGTDTQYF. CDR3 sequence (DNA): TGTGCCAGCAGCGCGATGGGGGGGGGAGGCGGCACAGATACGCAGTATTTT.

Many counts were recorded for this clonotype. This CDR3 is CSVRGGGSSYEQYF. CDR3 coding DNA: TGCAGCGTTCGCGGGGGCGGCAGTTCCTACGAGCAGTACTTC. V is TRBV29-1 and J is TRBJ2-7; D is possibly TRBD2 (7 bases). CDR1 SQVTM and CDR2 ANQGSEA come from the germline V gene. Trimming shortened V by 5 bases and J by 1 base, and 15 bases separated the two germline ends. CDR3 length: 14 amino acids.

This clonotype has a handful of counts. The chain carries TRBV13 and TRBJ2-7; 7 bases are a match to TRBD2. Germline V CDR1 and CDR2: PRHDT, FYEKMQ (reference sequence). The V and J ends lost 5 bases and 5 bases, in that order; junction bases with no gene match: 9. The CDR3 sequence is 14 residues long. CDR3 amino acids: CASSNGGGLNEQYF. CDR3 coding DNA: TGTGCCAGCAGCAACGGGGGAGGGTTGAACGAGCAGTACTTC.

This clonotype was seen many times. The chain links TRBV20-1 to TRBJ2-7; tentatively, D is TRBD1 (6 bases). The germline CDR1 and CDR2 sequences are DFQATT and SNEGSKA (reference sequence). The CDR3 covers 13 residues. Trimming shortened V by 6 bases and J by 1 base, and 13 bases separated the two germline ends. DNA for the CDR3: TGCAGTGCATGGGACACCCCATCCTACGAGCAGTACTTC. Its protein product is CSAWDTPSYEQYF.

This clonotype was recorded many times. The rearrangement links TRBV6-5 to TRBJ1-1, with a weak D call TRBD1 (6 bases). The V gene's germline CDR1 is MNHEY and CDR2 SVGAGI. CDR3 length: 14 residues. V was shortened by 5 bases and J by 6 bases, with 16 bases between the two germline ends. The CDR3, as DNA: TGTGCCAGCAGTACCACACCACAGGGCGCTGAAGCTTTCTTT. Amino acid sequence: CASSTTPQGAEAFF.

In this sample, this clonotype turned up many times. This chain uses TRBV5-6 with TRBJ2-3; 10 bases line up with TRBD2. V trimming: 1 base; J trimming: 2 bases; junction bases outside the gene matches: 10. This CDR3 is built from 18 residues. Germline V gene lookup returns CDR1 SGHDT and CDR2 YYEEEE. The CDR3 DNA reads TGTGCCAGCAGCTTGATTCTGTCAGGACTAGCGGACACAGATACGCAGTATTTT. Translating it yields CASSLILSGLADTDTQYF.

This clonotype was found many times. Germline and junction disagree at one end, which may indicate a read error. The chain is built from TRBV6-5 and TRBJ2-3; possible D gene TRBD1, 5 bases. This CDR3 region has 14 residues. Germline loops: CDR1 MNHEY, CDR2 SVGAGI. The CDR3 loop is CASSYSGLPDTQYF. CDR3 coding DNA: TGTGCCAGCAGCTACTCAGGGCTTCCAGATACGCAGTATTTT.

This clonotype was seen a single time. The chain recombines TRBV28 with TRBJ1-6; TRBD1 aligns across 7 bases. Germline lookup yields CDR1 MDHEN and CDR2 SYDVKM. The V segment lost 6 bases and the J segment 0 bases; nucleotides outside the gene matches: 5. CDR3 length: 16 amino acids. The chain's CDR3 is CASRQQGSSYNSPLHF. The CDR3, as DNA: TGTGCCAGCAGACAACAGGGGAGCTCCTATAATTCACCCCTCCACTTT.

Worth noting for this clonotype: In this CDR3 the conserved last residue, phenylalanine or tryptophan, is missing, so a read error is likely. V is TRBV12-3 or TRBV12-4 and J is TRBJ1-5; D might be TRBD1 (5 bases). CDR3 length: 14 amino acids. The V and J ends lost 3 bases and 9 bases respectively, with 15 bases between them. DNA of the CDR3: TGTGCCAGCAGTTTTGGGTTGGGGGGAGGGCCCCAGCATGTT. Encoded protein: CASSFGLGGGPQHV.

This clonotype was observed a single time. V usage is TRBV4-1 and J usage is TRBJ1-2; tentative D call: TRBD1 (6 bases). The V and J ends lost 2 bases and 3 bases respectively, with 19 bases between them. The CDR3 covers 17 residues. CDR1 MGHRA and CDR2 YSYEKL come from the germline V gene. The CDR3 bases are TGCGCCAGCAGCCAACCCCGACGGGGGGCAGCCGACTATGGCTACACCTTC. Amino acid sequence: CASSQPRRGAADYGYTF.